The clone carrying this T cell receptor (beta chain) was seen repeatedly, ten times or more. This sample is drawn from a study of Graves' ophthalmopathy and Graves' hyperthyroidism. From germline, CDR1 is SEHNR and CDR2 FQNEAQ (reference sequence). The V segment lost 5 bases and the J segment 3 bases; nucleotides outside the gene matches: 12. The CDR3 totals 16 residues. Investigators amplified TCR beta CDR3 regions from RNA transcripts. First-round RT-PCR employed HTBI primers, with a second-round multiplex PCR after it. A single record per CDR3 protein comes from TCRdb applying MiXCR to the multiplex PCR reads. The sample carries about 740,000 distinct CDR3 sequences, approximately 40% recorded once.

This chain links TRBV7-9 with TRBJ1-2; 7 positions match TRBD1. Sequenced input: peripheral blood. This TCR came from an adult man with Graves' ophthalmopathy. CDR3 loop: CASSGGPQGLDYGYTF. The CDR3 bases are TGTGCCAGCAGCGGAGGACCACAGGGGTTAGACTATGGCTACACCTTC.